The 27 T cell receptor beta chains given below trace back to one sample, sequenced in a study of T cells in Graves' hyperthyroidism and ophthalmopathy. Amplification yielded TCR beta CDR3 regions, with RNA transcripts as the source. A first-round RT-PCR of the TCR CDR3 used the HTBI primer set. TCRdb passed the multiplex PCR reads through MiXCR, listing each CDR3 protein once. The table shows a few hundred thousand distinct CDR3 sequences, with around a sixth occurring only once. The specimen was blood. The receptors were sampled from a woman aged 45-65 years with Graves' hyperthyroidism.

This clonotype was observed many times. This chain joins TRBV2 and TRBJ2-7; D unclear. Germline lookup yields CDR1 SNHLY and CDR2 FYNNEI. V was trimmed by 2 bases and J by 5 bases, leaving 7 bases between them. The CDR3 extends over 12 amino acids. The CDR3, as DNA: TGTGCCAGCAGTGAAACCCGGGACGAGCAGTACTTC. It codes for CASSETRDEQYF.

Of note for this clonotype: This may be a read error: a much more frequent sequence differs by one nucleotide. The CDR3 protein is CASSGANTEAFF. CDR3 in DNA: TGCGCCAGCAGTGGGGCGAACACTGAAGCTTTCTTT. J is TRBJ1-1 and V is TRBV10-2, with D hard to call. Trimming took off 4 bases at V and 1 base at J, with 4 bases between the two ends. The CDR3 spans 12 residues. Germline CDR1 and CDR2: WSHSY and SAAADI.

This clonotype was counted at least ten times. The gene calls are TRBV6-1 and TRBJ2-5; no definite D call. V was clipped by 5 bases and J by 0 bases, with 16 bases between them. The germline gives CDR1 MNHNS, CDR2 SASEGT. CDR3 size: 16 residues. The chain's CDR3 is CASSYEEPRYQETQYF. The CDR3, as DNA: TGTGCCAGCAGTTACGAGGAGCCAAGGTACCAAGAGACCCAGTACTTC.

This clonotype showed up just a few times. This chain connects TRBV20-1 to TRBJ2-1; D gene unclear. Germline CDR1 and CDR2: DFQATT and SNEGSKA (reference sequence). The CDR3 covers 13 residues. V gave up 0 bases and J gave up 8 bases, with 11 bases separating them. CDR3 protein: CSARDPSNYEQFF. DNA for the CDR3: TGCAGTGCTAGAGATCCCTCGAATTATGAGCAGTTCTTC.

This clonotype turned up a few times. The chain recombines TRBV20-1 with TRBJ2-1, with 9 bases matching TRBD2. The CDR3 loop spans 14 amino acids. Germline loops: CDR1 DFQATT, CDR2 SNEGSKA (reference sequence). V lost 6 bases, J lost 6 bases, and 9 bases stayed unmatched. The CDR3 region is CSAPGTSRRNEQFF. The CDR3, as DNA: TGCAGTGCGCCTGGGACTAGCCGGCGCAATGAGCAGTTCTTC.

For this clonotype: It may be a read error: a sequence one base away is much more abundant. The rearrangement uses TRBV27 and TRBJ2-5; D is unresolved. Trimming took 7 bases from V and 7 from J, leaving 7 bases between them. Germline V CDR1 and CDR2: MNHEY, SMNVEV (reference sequence). The CDR3 is made up of 10 amino acids. CDR3 in amino acids: CASKWGTQYF. The CDR3 DNA reads as TGTGCCAGCAAGTGGGGGACCCAGTACTTC.

The V gene is TRBV6-1, the J gene TRBJ2-2; D not certain. The CDR3 consists of 12 residues. Germline V gives CDR1 MNHNS, CDR2 SASEGT. Trimming pared 5 bases from V and 7 bases from J, leaving 8 bases between. CDR3 in amino acids: CASSYQDGELFF. The CDR3, as DNA: TGTGCCAGCAGTTATCAGGACGGGGAGCTGTTTTTT.

Turning to this clonotype: Since a much larger clone is just one base distant, this may be a read error. The chain employs TRBV11-2 and TRBJ2-1, with D possibly matching TRBD1 (7 bases). The germline V gene has CDR1 SGHAT and CDR2 FQNNGV. Trimming shortened V by 5 bases and J by 9 bases, and 14 bases separated the two germline ends. The CDR3 loop spans 13 amino acids. In DNA form, the CDR3 reads TGTGCCAGCAGCCCCCCCCAGGGGGGTGAGCAGTTCTTC. It is translated as CASSPPQGGEQFF.

The V and J genes are TRBV6-1 and TRBJ2-1, with D perhaps assigned TRBD1 or TRBD2 (5 bases each). The CDR3 covers 13 residues. Per germline, CDR1 MNHNS and CDR2 SASEGT. Trimming took 4 bases from V and 2 from J, leaving 6 bases between them. The CDR3 spells CASSGDPYNEQFF. CDR3 sequence (DNA): TGTGCCAGCAGTGGGGACCCCTACAATGAGCAGTTCTTC.

This clonotype was observed many times. The junction departs from germline at one end; a sequencing error may be responsible. This chain links TRBV11-2 with TRBJ2-1; perhaps D is TRBD1 or TRBD2 (5 bases each). This CDR3 is built from 15 residues. The germline gives CDR1 SGHAT, CDR2 FQNNGV. In nucleotides, the CDR3 is TGTGCCAGCAGCTTAGTGGGGGACCGCTACAGTGAGCAGTTCTTC. It is translated as CASSLVGDRYSEQFF.

V and J are TRBV5-1 and TRBJ1-1, with TRBD1 identical over 9 bases. Per the germline V gene, CDR1 is SGHRS and CDR2 is YFSETQ. V gave up 5 bases and J gave up 4 bases; unmatched junction bases: 9. This CDR3 is built from 15 residues. The CDR3 loop reads CASSGTGTLGTEAFF. CDR3 DNA: TGCGCCAGCAGTGGGACAGGGACGTTGGGCACTGAAGCTTTCTTT.

This clonotype was counted a few times. The rearrangement joins TRBV10-1 to TRBJ2-1; TRBD1 matches at 7 bases. J was trimmed by 3 bases and V by 4 bases; bases with no gene match: 6. This CDR3 region has 15 residues. The germline V gene encodes CDR1 WNHNN and CDR2 SYGVQD (reference sequence). In DNA, the CDR3 is TGCGCCAGCAGTGCCTCCGGGACAGACTACAATGAGCAGTTCTTC. The encoded protein is CASSASGTDYNEQFF.

J is TRBJ1-1 and V is TRBV19; 10 nucleotides agree with TRBD1. The CDR3 loop spans 16 amino acids. Unmatched junction bases numbered 6, after V lost 1 base and J lost 4 bases. CDR1 is LNHDA, CDR2 SQIVND, per germline (reference sequence). The CDR3 reads CASSIAGGQGTTEAFF. Here the CDR3 DNA reads TGTGCCAGTAGTATAGCCGGGGGACAGGGGACCACTGAAGCTTTCTTT.

This clonotype has ten or more counts. This chain uses TRBV9 with TRBJ2-7; 8 bases fit TRBD2. In germline, CDR1 is SGDLS, CDR2 YYNGEE. V gave up 7 bases and J gave up 0 bases; unmatched junction bases: 9. The CDR3 spans 15 residues. DNA of the CDR3: TGTGCCAGCGGCCTCGGGAGGGGGGACTCCTACGAGCAGTACTTC. The encoded protein is CASGLGRGDSYEQYF.

In this sample, this clonotype turned up many times. The V and J genes are TRBV5-1 and TRBJ1-2; 7 bases fit TRBD1. V lost 7 bases to trimming and J lost 0 bases; unmatched junction nucleotides: 9. The CDR3 sequence is 15 residues long. The germline CDR1 and CDR2 sequences are SGHRS and YFSETQ. CDR3 residues: CASGTEGGANYGYTF. The CDR3 DNA reads TGCGCCAGCGGGACAGAGGGAGGTGCTAACTATGGCTACACCTTC.

This sequence joins TRBV18 and TRBJ1-6, with 9 bases identical to TRBD1. The J segment lost 7 bases and the V segment lost 3 bases, leaving 4 bases of the junction unmatched. The CDR3 totals 15 residues. Germline V gives CDR1 KGHSH, CDR2 LQKENI. The CDR3 region has the DNA TGTGCCAGCTCACCGGGACAGGGTAAAAATTCACCCCTCCACTTT. The encoded protein is CASSPGQGKNSPLHF.

V is TRBV29-1 and J is TRBJ1-2, with TRBD1 matching 9 bases. V dropped 6 bases and J dropped 7; count of bases not matched to a gene: 9. This CDR3 is built from 13 residues. In germline, CDR1 is SQVTM, CDR2 ANQGSEA. The CDR3 coding sequence is TGCAGCGTCCCCAGGGACAGGGTTGGTGGCTACACCTTC. Translation: CSVPRDRVGGYTF.

The genes are TRBV5-4 and TRBJ2-5, with 7 bases identical to TRBD1. Germline V gene sequence: CDR1 SGHNT, CDR2 YYREEE (reference sequence). CDR3 length equals 16 residues. The ends lost 2 bases at V and 9 bases at J; junction bases unmatched: 16. The CDR3, as DNA: TGTGCCAGCAGCTTAACGACAGGGCTTCCATCCGTGGCCCAGTACTTC. Translated, it gives CASSLTTGLPSVAQYF.

This clonotype has a count of ten or more. The J gene is TRBJ1-1, the V gene TRBV6-6; D remains ambiguous. Germline lookup yields CDR1 MNHNY and CDR2 SVGAGI (reference sequence). V lost 2 bases and J lost 5, with 6 bases in between. The CDR3 contains 12 residues. CDR3 bases: TGTGCCAGCAGTTACGGGGAAACTGAAGCTTTCTTT. It yields the protein CASSYGETEAFF.

This clonotype was counted a few times. V usage is TRBV6-5 and J usage is TRBJ1-1; D gene uncertain. The V gene lost 0 bases and the J gene lost 1 base, with 6 bases spanning the gap. This CDR3 spans 14 amino acids. CDR1 is MNHEY and CDR2 is SVGAGI in the germline V gene. The CDR3 DNA reads as TGTGCCAGCAGTTACTCCAGAAGGAACACTGAAGCTTTCTTT. Protein: CASSYSRRNTEAFF.

CDR3 nucleotide sequence: TGTGCCAGCAGCCAAGATTTTGGGGGCGGCAATCAGCCCCAGCATTTT. This sequence encodes CASSQDFGGGNQPQHF. V usage is TRBV4-2 and J usage is TRBJ1-5; a possible D gene is TRBD1 (6 bases). This CDR3 has 16 residues. Trimming took off 0 bases at V and 2 bases at J, with 11 bases between the two ends. Germline V CDR1 and CDR2: LGHNA, YNFKEQ.

This clonotype was observed a handful of times. This chain connects TRBV6-6 to TRBJ1-2; D is undetermined. Trimming took 2 bases from V and 8 from J, leaving 9 bases between them. This CDR3 is built from 12 residues. Germline assignment: CDR1 MNHNY and CDR2 SVGAGI (reference sequence). The CDR3 DNA sequence: TGTGCCAGCAGTTACCGGGGAGGAGGCTACACCTTC. This translates into CASSYRGGGYTF.

Notes on this clonotype: At one end, the junction sequence differs from germline, possibly due to a read error. This sequence joins TRBV7-7 and TRBJ2-5; the D gene is possibly TRBD2 (5 bases). Germline CDR1 SSHAT, CDR2 FNYEAQ (reference sequence). CDR3 length: 14 amino acids. CDR3 loop: CASSLAISGETQYF. The CDR3 DNA is TGTGCTAGCAGCTTAGCGATTTCGGGGGAGACCCAGTACTTC.

Comment on this clonotype: The CDR3 ends on some other residue instead of the conserved phenylalanine or tryptophan, so this is likely a read error. The chain links TRBV5-6 to TRBJ1-3; maybe TRBD1 (6 bases). This CDR3 is built from 16 residues. Germline CDR1 and CDR2: SGHDT and YYEEEE. Trimming removed 6 bases from V and 4 bases from J, with 20 bases in between. The CDR3 sequence: CASTAGGRLSGNTIYS. CDR3 sequence (DNA): TGTGCCAGCACCGCCGGGGGCAGACTTTCCGGAAACACCATATATTCT.

The chain couples TRBV6-1 to TRBJ1-2, with D hard to call. Germline CDR1 MNHNS, CDR2 SASEGT. The V end lost 4 bases, the J end lost 7 bases, and 13 bases lay between the germline ends. The CDR3 is 13 amino acids. The CDR3 nucleotides read TGTGCCAGCAGTGGGGCGCTGGGATTTGGCTACACCTTC. It specifies CASSGALGFGYTF.

This clonotype was counted between two and nine times. The rearrangement uses TRBV30 and TRBJ1-2, with D possibly matching TRBD1 (5 bases). This CDR3 is 12 amino acids long. V dropped 2 bases and J dropped 6 bases, with 10 bases sitting between them. Germline V gene sequence: CDR1 GTSNPN, CDR2 SVGIG (reference sequence). CDR3 bases: TGTGCCTGGAGTAGACAGAACGATGGCTACACCTTC. The encoded protein is CAWSRQNDGYTF.

The gene calls are TRBV6-1 and TRBJ2-7; 10 bases line up with TRBD2. CDR3 size: 16 residues. V was clipped by 4 bases and J by 2 bases; unmatched bases: 8. Germline lookup yields CDR1 MNHNS and CDR2 SASEGT. In DNA form, the CDR3 reads TGTGCCAGCAGTGTCGACCTAGCGGGAGTCCCCTACGAGCAGTACTTC. This translates into CASSVDLAGVPYEQYF.